This TCR beta chain was profiled in a study of cytomegalovirus exposure and HLA in healthy donors. Study overall: Earlier sequencing of 150 million to 200 million T cells yielded around 100 million unique TCR beta sequences.

The PCR ran on 60 Vbeta and 13 Jbeta primers. Assay used: immunoSEQ multiplex PCR; TCRdb lists only in-frame clones, some missing. Of 150,000 or so clones listed, about two thirds are singletons. Overall study results and limits: There were over 150 TCR beta chains listed as cytomegalovirus-associated. The number of N-insertions in an Asian-associated ancestry cluster was reportedly below the approximately 600-donor mean in a later analysis. In vitro checks showed that a few CMV-associated chains really do target CMV antigens.

CDR1 is SQVTM, CDR2 ANQGSEA, per germline. This CDR3 has 14 residues. Trimming removed 4 bases from V and 8 bases from J, with 20 bases in between. On this clone itself: Its matching antigen is unknown.

The sequence was obtained from a woman in her late teens or twenties in good health and CMV-seronegative. The sequenced material came from PBMCs. The J gene is TRBJ1-2, the V gene TRBV29-1; D is perhaps TRBD1 (6 bases). The CDR3 sequence: CSVVGALVAEGYTF. Here the CDR3 DNA reads TGCAGCGTTGTGGGGGCGTTGGTAGCAGAGGGCTACACCTTC. Drawing the rest from reference TRBV29-1 and TRBJ1-2, the complete variable domain is SAVISQKPSRDICQRGTSLTIQCQVDSQVTMMFWYRQQPGQSLTLIATANQGSEATYESGFVIDKFPISRPNLTFSTLTVSNMSPEDSSIYLCSVVGALVAEGYTFGSGTRLTVV.